These T cell receptor beta chains were read from a single sample in a study of blood T cell repertoires in COVID-19. Data came from immunoSEQ multiplex PCR; TCRdb stores just in-frame clones and leaves some out. The data show 200,000 to 300,000 clones, 88% seen once. The sequenced sample consisted of peripheral blood. The receptors were sampled from a man aged 55 to 69 who had recovered from COVID-19. The CDR3 runs from the conserved cysteine through the conserved F or W. The D gene is left open where the match is weak. The size of a clone is reported for some rows only, either as once, few or many, or as a class for expanded clones.

J gene: TRBJ1-2; clone size: .; D gene: .; V gene: TRBV25-1; CDR3 DNA: TGTGCCAGCAGTGGGATCGGGGGGGGCTATGGCTACACCTTC; CDR3 protein: CASSGIGGGYGYTF
J gene: TRBJ2-5; clone size: .; D gene: TRBD1; V gene: TRBV5-8; CDR3 DNA: TGTGCCAGCAGTTCCACAGGGGCAGAGACCCAGTACTTC; CDR3 protein: CASSSTGAETQYF
J gene: TRBJ2-3; clone size: .; D gene: TRBD2; V gene: TRBV6-1; CDR3 DNA: TGTGCCAGCAGTCAAGCGGGGGGGCTTGCAGATACGCAGTATTTT; CDR3 protein: CASSQAGGLADTQYF
J gene: TRBJ2-2; clone size: .; D gene: .; V gene: TRBV18; CDR3 DNA: TGTGCCAGCTCACCGTTTTTGGTCAGGGACACCGGGGAGCTGTTTTTT; CDR3 protein: CASSPFLVRDTGELFF
J gene: TRBJ1-2; clone size: .; D gene: TRBD1; V gene: TRBV15; CDR3 DNA: TGTGCCACCAGCAGCGACCGGGACAGGGCCCCTCGGGTCTATGGCTACACCTTC; CDR3 protein: CATSSDRDRAPRVYGYTF
J gene: TRBJ2-7; clone size: .; D gene: .; V gene: TRBV5-8; CDR3 DNA: TGTGCCAGCAGCCCGGGAAGGGTCCTGGGAACGTACGAGCAGTACTTC; CDR3 protein: CASSPGRVLGTYEQYF
J gene: TRBJ2-1; clone size: .; D gene: .; V gene: TRBV6-5; CDR3 DNA: TGTGCCAGCAGTCCACGGCAGGGCCCCTACAATGAGCAGTTCTTC; CDR3 protein: CASSPRQGPYNEQFF
J gene: TRBJ2-7; clone size: .; D gene: .; V gene: TRBV12-3/TRBV12-4; CDR3 DNA: TGTGTCAGCAGTATCCGACAGAGGCAGTACTTC; CDR3 protein: CVSSIRQRQYF
J gene: TRBJ2-7; clone size: .; D gene: TRBD1; V gene: TRBV12-3/TRBV12-4; CDR3 DNA: TGTGCCAGCAGGTACAGGGGGCGCTACGAGCAGTACTTC; CDR3 protein: CASRYRGRYEQYF
J gene: TRBJ2-5; clone size: .; D gene: TRBD2; V gene: TRBV5-1; CDR3 DNA: TGCGCCAGCAGCTGGGGGGGGCAAGAGACCCAGTACTTC; CDR3 protein: CASSWGGQETQYF
J gene: TRBJ2-1; clone size: .; D gene: TRBD2; V gene: TRBV5-6; CDR3 DNA: TGTGCCAGCAGCGTACCGGGGGGGCCGGATGAGCAGTTCTTC; CDR3 protein: CASSVPGGPDEQFF
J gene: TRBJ2-1; clone size: few; D gene: .; V gene: TRBV4-1; CDR3 DNA: TGCGCCAGCAGCCAAGACAGGGGGGTTTTAAATGAGCAGTTCTTC; CDR3 protein: CASSQDRGVLNEQFF
J gene: TRBJ2-2; clone size: .; D gene: TRBD1; V gene: TRBV7-7; CDR3 DNA: TGTGCCAGCAGCCGTGGGACAGCCACCGGGGAGCTGTTTTTT; CDR3 protein: CASSRGTATGELFF
J gene: TRBJ2-7; clone size: .; D gene: TRBD2; V gene: TRBV7-8; CDR3 DNA: TGTGCCAGCAGCTTATTACCAGCGGGGGGGAACTACGAGCAGTACTTC; CDR3 protein: CASSLLPAGGNYEQYF
J gene: TRBJ1-2; clone size: .; D gene: .; V gene: TRBV30; CDR3 DNA: TGTGCCTGGAGTGTACAGGCTTCAGGGGCGAGTGGCTACACCTTC; CDR3 protein: CAWSVQASGASGYTF
J gene: TRBJ1-1; clone size: .; D gene: .; V gene: TRBV14; CDR3 DNA: TGTGCCAGCAGCGCAAGGGGTCGTGTTGAAGCTTTCTTT; CDR3 protein: CASSARGRVEAFF
J gene: TRBJ2-7; clone size: .; D gene: .; V gene: TRBV21-1; CDR3 DNA: TGTGCCAGCAGCAAAGTTGGGACTAGCGGGCGTCGGGGGTACGAGCAGTACTTC; CDR3 protein: CASSKVGTSGRRGYEQYF
J gene: TRBJ1-5; clone size: .; D gene: TRBD1; V gene: TRBV6-5; CDR3 DNA: TGTGCCAGCAGCGGCGGGACAGTCCTGCAGCCCCAGCATTTT; CDR3 protein: CASSGGTVLQPQHF
J gene: TRBJ2-7; clone size: .; D gene: .; V gene: TRBV5-5; CDR3 DNA: TGTGCCAGCAGCTTGTCGTACGGTTCCTACGAGCAGTACTTC; CDR3 protein: CASSLSYGSYEQYF
J gene: TRBJ2-3; clone size: .; D gene: .; V gene: TRBV19; CDR3 DNA: TGTGCCAGTAAACGGACAGAGAGCACAGATACGCAGTATTTT; CDR3 protein: CASKRTESTDTQYF
J gene: TRBJ1-2; clone size: .; D gene: .; V gene: TRBV7-3; CDR3 DNA: TGTGCCAGCAGCTTCAAACCAGGCTATGGCTACACCTTC; CDR3 protein: CASSFKPGYGYTF
J gene: TRBJ1-1; clone size: .; D gene: .; V gene: TRBV5-5; CDR3 DNA: TGTGCCAGCAGAGGTTGGGGGGACGCTGAAGCTTTCTTT; CDR3 protein: CASRGWGDAEAFF
J gene: TRBJ1-4; clone size: .; D gene: .; V gene: TRBV14; CDR3 DNA: TGTGCCAGCAGCCAAGTTGGGACAAGGGTAGAAAAACTGTTTTTT; CDR3 protein: CASSQVGTRVEKLFF
J gene: TRBJ1-2; clone size: .; D gene: TRBD1; V gene: TRBV7-9; CDR3 DNA: TGTGCCAGCAGCCTGGGACAGGGACACTATGGCTACACCTTC; CDR3 protein: CASSLGQGHYGYTF
J gene: TRBJ2-7; clone size: .; D gene: .; V gene: TRBV6-5; CDR3 DNA: TGTGCCAGCAGTTTGTGGCAGGGGGGCGAGCAGTACTTC; CDR3 protein: CASSLWQGGEQYF
J gene: TRBJ2-2; clone size: .; D gene: TRBD2; V gene: TRBV5-1; CDR3 DNA: TGCGCCAGCAGCTCTGGACTAGCGGGGGGTTATGGCACCGGGGAGCTGTTTTTT; CDR3 protein: CASSSGLAGGYGTGELFF
J gene: TRBJ2-1; clone size: .; D gene: .; V gene: TRBV19; CDR3 DNA: TGTGCCAGTAGTATAGGGACAAATAACAATGAGCAGTTCTTC; CDR3 protein: CASSIGTNNNEQFF
J gene: TRBJ2-3; clone size: .; D gene: TRBD2; V gene: TRBV5-1; CDR3 DNA: TGCGCCAGCAGCTTGCCTAGCGGGGGGGTTGGAGATACGCAGTATTTT; CDR3 protein: CASSLPSGGVGDTQYF
J gene: TRBJ1-1; clone size: .; D gene: TRBD1; V gene: TRBV7-9; CDR3 DNA: TGTGCCAGCAGCTTAGTAGAGGGGGCTGTTGAAGCTTTCTTT; CDR3 protein: CASSLVEGAVEAFF
J gene: TRBJ1-1; clone size: few; D gene: .; V gene: TRBV7-9; CDR3 DNA: TGTGCCAGCAGCTTACAGAACACTGAAGCTTTCTTT; CDR3 protein: CASSLQNTEAFF
J gene: TRBJ2-5; clone size: .; D gene: TRBD2; V gene: TRBV10-1; CDR3 DNA: TGCGCCAGCAGTGAGAGTCTAGCGGGGAAAGAGACCCAGTACTTC; CDR3 protein: CASSESLAGKETQYF